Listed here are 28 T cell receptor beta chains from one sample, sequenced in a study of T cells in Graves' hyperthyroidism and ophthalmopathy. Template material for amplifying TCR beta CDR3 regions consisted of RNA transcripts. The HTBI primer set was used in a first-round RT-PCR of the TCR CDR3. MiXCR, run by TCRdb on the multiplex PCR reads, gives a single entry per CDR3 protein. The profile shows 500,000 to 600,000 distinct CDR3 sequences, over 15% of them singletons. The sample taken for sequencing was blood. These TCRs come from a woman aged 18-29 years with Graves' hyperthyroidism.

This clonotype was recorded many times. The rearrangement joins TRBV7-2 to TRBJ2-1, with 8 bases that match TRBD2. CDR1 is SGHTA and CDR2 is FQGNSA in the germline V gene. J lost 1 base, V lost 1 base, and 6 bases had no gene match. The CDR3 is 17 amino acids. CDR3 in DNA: TGTGCCAGCAGCTTAGGAGCGGGAGCGGGATCCTACAATGAGCAGTTCTTC. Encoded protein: CASSLGAGAGSYNEQFF.

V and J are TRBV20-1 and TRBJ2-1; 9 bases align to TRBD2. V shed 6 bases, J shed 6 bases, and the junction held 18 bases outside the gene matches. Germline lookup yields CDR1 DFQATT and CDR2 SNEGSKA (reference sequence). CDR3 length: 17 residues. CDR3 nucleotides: TGCAGTGCCAACGGGCCTAGCGGGGCCTTAGGGTTCAATGAGCAGTTCTTC. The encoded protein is CSANGPSGALGFNEQFF.

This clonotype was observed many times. CDR3 nucleotide sequence: TGTGCCAGCATCGCGACTAGCGGAGTTGTGAGCACCGGGGAGCTGTTTTTT. Translating it yields CASIATSGVVSTGELFF. This chain joins TRBV6-1 and TRBJ2-2; 9 nucleotides align to TRBD2. The CDR3 has 17 amino acids. With 7 bases clipped from V and 4 bases from J, the junction kept 13 bases outside the gene matches. Germline V gives CDR1 MNHNS, CDR2 SASEGT.

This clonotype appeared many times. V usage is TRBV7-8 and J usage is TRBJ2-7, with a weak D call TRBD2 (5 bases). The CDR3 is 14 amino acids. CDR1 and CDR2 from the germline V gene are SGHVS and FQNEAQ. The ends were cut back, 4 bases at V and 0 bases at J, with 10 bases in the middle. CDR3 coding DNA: TGTGCCAGCAGCTACCGGGGAATCTCCTACGAGCAGTACTTC. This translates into CASSYRGISYEQYF.

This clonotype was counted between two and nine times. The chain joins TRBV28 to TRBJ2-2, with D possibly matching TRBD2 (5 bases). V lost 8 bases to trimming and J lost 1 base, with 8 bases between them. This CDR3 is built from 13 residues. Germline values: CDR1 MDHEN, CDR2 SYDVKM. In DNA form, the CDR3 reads TGTGCCAGCGGAGGAAGGAACACCGGGGAGCTGTTTTTT. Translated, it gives CASGGRNTGELFF.

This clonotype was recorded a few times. CDR3 coding DNA: TGTGCCAGCCTTCGGGGTAACTCCTACAATGAGCAGTTCTTC. Translation gives CASLRGNSYNEQFF. V gene TRBV7-9 combines with J gene TRBJ2-1, with D possibly TRBD2 on 5 matching bases. From germline, CDR1 is SEHNR and CDR2 FQNEAQ (reference sequence). The length of the CDR3 is 14 residues. V dropped 8 bases and J dropped 0 bases, with 11 bases sitting between them. Full variable domain (rest looked up from reference TRBV7-9 and TRBJ2-1): DTGVSQNPRHKITKRGQNVTFRCDPISEHNRLYWYRQTLGQGPEFLTYFQNEAQLEKSRLLSDRFSAERPKGSFSTLEIQRTEQGDSAMYLCASLRGNSYNEQFFGPGTRLTVL.

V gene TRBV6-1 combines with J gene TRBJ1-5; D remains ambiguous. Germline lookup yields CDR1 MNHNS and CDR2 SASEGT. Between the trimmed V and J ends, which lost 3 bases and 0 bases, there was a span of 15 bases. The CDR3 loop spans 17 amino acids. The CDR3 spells CASSEAGWQYSNQPQHF. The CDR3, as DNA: TGTGCCAGCAGTGAGGCCGGTTGGCAGTATAGCAATCAGCCCCAGCATTTT.

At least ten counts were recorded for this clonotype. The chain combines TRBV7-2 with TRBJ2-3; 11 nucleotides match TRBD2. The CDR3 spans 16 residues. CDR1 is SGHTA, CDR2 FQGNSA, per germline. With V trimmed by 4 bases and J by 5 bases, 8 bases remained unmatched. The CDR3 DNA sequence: TGTGCCAGCAGCTCCAATAGCGGGGGGGCTATAGATACGCAGTATTTT. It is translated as CASSSNSGGAIDTQYF. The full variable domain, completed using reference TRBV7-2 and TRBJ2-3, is GAGVSQSPSNKVTEKGKDVELRCDPISGHTALYWYRQSLGQGLEFLIYFQGNSAPDKSGLPSDRFSAERTGGSVSTLTIQRTQQEDSAVYLCASSSNSGGAIDTQYFGPGTRLTVL.

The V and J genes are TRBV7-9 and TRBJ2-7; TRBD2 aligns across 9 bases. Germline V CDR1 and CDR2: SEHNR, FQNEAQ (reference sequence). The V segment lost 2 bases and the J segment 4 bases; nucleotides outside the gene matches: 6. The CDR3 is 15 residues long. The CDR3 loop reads CASSLKGGRAYEQYF. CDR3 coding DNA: TGTGCCAGCAGCTTAAAGGGCGGGAGGGCGTACGAGCAGTACTTC.

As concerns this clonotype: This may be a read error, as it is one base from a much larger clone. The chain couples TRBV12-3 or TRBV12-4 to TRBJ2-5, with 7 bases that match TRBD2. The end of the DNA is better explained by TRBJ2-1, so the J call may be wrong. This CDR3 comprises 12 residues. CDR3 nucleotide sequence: TGTGCCAGCCGGGGAGGGGAAGAGACCCAGTTCTTC. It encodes CASRGGEETQFF.

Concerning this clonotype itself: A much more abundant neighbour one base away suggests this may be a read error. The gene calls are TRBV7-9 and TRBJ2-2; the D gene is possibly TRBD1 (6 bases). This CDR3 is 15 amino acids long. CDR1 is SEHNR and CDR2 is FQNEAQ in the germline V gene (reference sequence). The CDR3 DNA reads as TGTGCCAGCAGCCCTGGACTGGGGGACACCGGGGAGCTGCTTTTT. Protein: CASSPGLGDTGELLF.

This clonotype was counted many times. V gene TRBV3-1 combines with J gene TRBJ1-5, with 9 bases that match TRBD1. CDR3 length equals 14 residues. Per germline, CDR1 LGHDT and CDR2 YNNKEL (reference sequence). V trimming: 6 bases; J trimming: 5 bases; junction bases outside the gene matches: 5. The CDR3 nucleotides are TGTGCCAGCAGTTATACAGGGGGCGATCAGCCCCAGCATTTT. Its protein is CASSYTGGDQPQHF.

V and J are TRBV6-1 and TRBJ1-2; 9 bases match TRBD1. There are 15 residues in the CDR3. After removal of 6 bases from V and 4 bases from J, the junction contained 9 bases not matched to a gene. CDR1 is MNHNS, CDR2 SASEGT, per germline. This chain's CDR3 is CASSQNRGQGYGYTF. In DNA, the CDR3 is TGTGCCAGCAGCCAAAACAGGGGGCAGGGCTATGGCTACACCTTC.

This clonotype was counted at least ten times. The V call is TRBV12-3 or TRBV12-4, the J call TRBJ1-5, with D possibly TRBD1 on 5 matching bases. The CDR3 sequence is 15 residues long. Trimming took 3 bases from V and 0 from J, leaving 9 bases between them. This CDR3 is CASSLGRDSNQPQHF. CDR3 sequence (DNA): TGTGCCAGCAGTTTGGGACGGGATAGCAATCAGCCCCAGCATTTT.

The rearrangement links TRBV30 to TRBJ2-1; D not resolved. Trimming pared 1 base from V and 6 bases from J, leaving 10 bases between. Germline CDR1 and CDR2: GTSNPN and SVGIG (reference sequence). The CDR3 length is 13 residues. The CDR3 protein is CAWSARLSNEQFF. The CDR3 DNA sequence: TGTGCCTGGAGTGCGCGACTCTCCAATGAGCAGTTCTTC.

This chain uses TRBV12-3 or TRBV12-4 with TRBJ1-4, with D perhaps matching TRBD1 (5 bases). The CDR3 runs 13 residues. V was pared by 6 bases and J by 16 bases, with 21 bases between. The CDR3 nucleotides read TGTGCCAGCAGGGGACTAGCGGGAGAGAGGGAGTTTTTT. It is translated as CASRGLAGEREFF.

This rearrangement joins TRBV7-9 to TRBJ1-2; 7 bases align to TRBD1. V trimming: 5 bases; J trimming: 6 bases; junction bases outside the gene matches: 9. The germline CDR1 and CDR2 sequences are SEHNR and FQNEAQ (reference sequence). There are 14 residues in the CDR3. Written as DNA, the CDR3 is TGTGCCAGCAGCCCGGGGACAGTCGGGCATGGCTACACCTTC. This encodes CASSPGTVGHGYTF.

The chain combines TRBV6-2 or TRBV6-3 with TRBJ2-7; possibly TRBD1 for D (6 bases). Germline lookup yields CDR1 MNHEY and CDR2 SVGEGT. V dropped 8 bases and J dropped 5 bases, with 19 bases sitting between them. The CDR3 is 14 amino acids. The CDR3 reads CASAAQGLRDEQYF. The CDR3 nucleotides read TGTGCCAGCGCCGCGCAGGGGTTACGGGACGAGCAGTACTTC.

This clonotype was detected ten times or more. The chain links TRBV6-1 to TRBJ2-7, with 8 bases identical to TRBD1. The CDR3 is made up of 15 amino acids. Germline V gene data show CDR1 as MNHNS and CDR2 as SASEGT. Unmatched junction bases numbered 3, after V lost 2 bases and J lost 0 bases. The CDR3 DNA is TGTGCCAGCAGTGAACAGGGGACAGGCTCCTACGAGCAGTACTTC. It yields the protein CASSEQGTGSYEQYF.

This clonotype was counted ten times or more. CDR3 nucleotide sequence: TGCAGTGCTAGTCCCCTAGCAATGGACGAGCAGTACTTC. It is translated as CSASPLAMDEQYF. The gene calls are TRBV20-1 and TRBJ2-7, with TRBD2 as a possible D gene (5 bases). CDR3 size: 13 residues. Trimming pared 3 bases from V and 5 bases from J, leaving 14 bases between. CDR1 and CDR2 (germline): DFQATT, SNEGSKA (reference sequence).

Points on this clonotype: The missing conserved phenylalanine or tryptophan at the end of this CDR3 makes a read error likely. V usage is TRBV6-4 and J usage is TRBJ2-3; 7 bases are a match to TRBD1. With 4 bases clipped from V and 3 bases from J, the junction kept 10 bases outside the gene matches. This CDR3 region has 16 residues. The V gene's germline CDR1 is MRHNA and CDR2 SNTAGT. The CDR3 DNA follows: TGTGCCAGCAGTGGAACAGGGGACGCCGGAACAGATACGCAGTATCTT. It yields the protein CASSGTGDAGTDTQYL.

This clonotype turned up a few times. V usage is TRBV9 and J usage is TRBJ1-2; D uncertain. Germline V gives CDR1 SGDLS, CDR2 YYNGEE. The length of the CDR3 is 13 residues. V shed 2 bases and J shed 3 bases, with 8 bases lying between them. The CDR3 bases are TGTGCCAGCAGCGTCCACATGGACTATGGCTACACCTTC. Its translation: CASSVHMDYGYTF.

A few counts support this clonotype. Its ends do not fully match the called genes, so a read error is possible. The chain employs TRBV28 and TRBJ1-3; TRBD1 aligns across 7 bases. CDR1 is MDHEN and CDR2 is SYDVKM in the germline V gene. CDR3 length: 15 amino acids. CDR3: CASRVDRASENTIYF. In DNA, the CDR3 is TGTGCCAGCAGGGTCGACAGGGCCTCTGAAAACACCATATATTTT.

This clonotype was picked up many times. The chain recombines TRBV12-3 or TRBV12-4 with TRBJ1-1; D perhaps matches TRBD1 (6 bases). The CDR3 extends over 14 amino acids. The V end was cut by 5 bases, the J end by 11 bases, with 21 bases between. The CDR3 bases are TGTGCCAGCAGTCCTGGAGGGGCAGGGGTCGGCGCTTTCTTT. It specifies CASSPGGAGVGAFF.

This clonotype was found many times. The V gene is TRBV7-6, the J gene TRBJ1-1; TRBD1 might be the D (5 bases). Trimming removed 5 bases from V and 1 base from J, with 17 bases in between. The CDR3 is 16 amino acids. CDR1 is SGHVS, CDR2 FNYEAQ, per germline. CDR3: CASSPRRVGTNTEAFF. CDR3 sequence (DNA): TGTGCCAGCAGCCCTCGGCGGGTGGGGACGAACACTGAAGCTTTCTTT. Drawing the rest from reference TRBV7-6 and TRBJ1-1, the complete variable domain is GAGVSQSPRYKVTKRGQDVALRCDPISGHVSLYWYRQALGQGPEFLTYFNYEAQQDKSGLPNDRFSAERPEGSISTLTIQRTEQRDSAMYRCASSPRRVGTNTEAFFGQGTRLTVV.

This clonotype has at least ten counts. CDR3 DNA sequence: TGTGCCAGCAGCTTAGAGGGCGGGCCCACAGATACGCAGTATTTT. This translates into CASSLEGGPTDTQYF. The chain carries TRBV7-2 and TRBJ2-3, with D perhaps TRBD2 (5 bases). In germline, CDR1 is SGHTA, CDR2 FQGNSA. Between the trimmed V and J ends, which lost 1 base and 2 bases, there was a span of 10 bases. This CDR3 is built from 15 residues.

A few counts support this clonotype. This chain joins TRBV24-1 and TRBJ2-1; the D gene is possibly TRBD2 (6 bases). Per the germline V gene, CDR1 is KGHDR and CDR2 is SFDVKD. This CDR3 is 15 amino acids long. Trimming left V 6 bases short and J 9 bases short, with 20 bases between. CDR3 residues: CATSFGAGRSPEQFF. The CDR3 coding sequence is TGTGCCACCAGTTTTGGAGCGGGCCGGAGTCCTGAGCAGTTCTTC.

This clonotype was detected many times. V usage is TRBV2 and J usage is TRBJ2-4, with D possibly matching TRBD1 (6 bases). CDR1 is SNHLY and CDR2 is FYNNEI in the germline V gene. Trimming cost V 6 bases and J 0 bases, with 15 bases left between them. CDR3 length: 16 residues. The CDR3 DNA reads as TGTGCCAGCAGGTCGGACAGTCGACAAGCCAAAAACATTCAGTACTTC. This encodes CASRSDSRQAKNIQYF.